This T cell receptor beta chain is drawn from a study of blood T cell repertoires in COVID-19. About the research overall: Both acute and convalescent COVID-19 samples were obtained from the United States, Italy and Spain. T cells, B-cell-depleted T cells, or PBMCs provided the cDNA or gDNA that served as material.

In the original analysis: The authors estimated nucleated cell counts from reference gene primer amplification. TCRdb's table, derived via immunoSEQ multiplex PCR, lists solely in-frame clones and lacks some. From that table come the V and J calls and clone size; the DNA was used to work out D and trimming. The sample contains some 350,000 clones, around 90% of which appear only once. This clone has more than one count but fewer than ten. With V trimmed by 8 bases and J by 7 bases, 7 bases remained unmatched. This CDR3 is built from 13 residues. Per germline, CDR1 MDHEN and CDR2 SYDVKM. The specimen sequenced was peripheral blood. The chain couples TRBV28 to TRBJ1-5, with 8 bases matching TRBD1. This sequence originates from a man in his late teens or twenties with active or convalescent COVID-19. CDR3 sequence reads: CASGQGAWQPQHF. In nucleotides, the CDR3 is TGTGCCAGCGGCCAGGGGGCTTGGCAGCCCCAGCATTTT.